These T cell receptor beta chains were read from a single sample in a study of cytomegalovirus exposure and HLA in healthy donors. The assay was immunoSEQ multiplex PCR, and TCRdb's table has in-frame clones only and misses some. The sample records 55,000 to 80,000 clones, 78% being singletons. Sequencing used PBMCs. These receptors were collected from a man aged 40-49 years in good health and CMV-seronegative. Each CDR3 is given with its conserved first and last residue. A D gene is named only where the DNA matches it firmly. Size tells how often a clone was seen (once, few, many) or the class of an expanded clone, and some rows leave it out.

CDR3nt: TGTGCCAGCAGTGCCGGACTAGCGGGAGCTGAGCAGTTCTTC
CDR3aa: CASSAGLAGAEQFF
j_gene: TRBJ2-1
abundance: -
d_gene: TRBD2
v_gene: TRBV2

CDR3nt: TGTGCCAGCAGCTTAGCGGGGAGGATTAACTATGGCTACACCTTC
CDR3aa: CASSLAGRINYGYTF
j_gene: TRBJ1-2
abundance: -
d_gene: -
v_gene: TRBV7-8

CDR3nt: TGTTCCAGCAGCCCCCGGGAACCTGGAAACACCATATATTTT
CDR3aa: CSSSPREPGNTIYF
j_gene: TRBJ1-3
abundance: -
d_gene: -
v_gene: TRBV7-9

CDR3nt: TGTGCCAGCAGCGAGGGGGGCACAGATACGCAGTATTTT
CDR3aa: CASSEGGTDTQYF
j_gene: TRBJ2-3
abundance: once
d_gene: -
v_gene: TRBV5-5

CDR3nt: TGCAGCGTTGAAACGGGGGGCCCTTACGAGCAGTACTTC
CDR3aa: CSVETGGPYEQYF
j_gene: TRBJ2-7
abundance: -
d_gene: -
v_gene: TRBV29-1

CDR3nt: TGTGCCAGCAGCGATAGGACAGGGGGCAAGAGGGGGTCTGGAAACACCATATATTTT
CDR3aa: CASSDRTGGKRGSGNTIYF
j_gene: TRBJ1-3
abundance: -
d_gene: TRBD1
v_gene: TRBV7-9

CDR3nt: TGTGCCAGCAGTTTTTGGGCTCAGCCCCAGCATTTT
CDR3aa: CASSFWAQPQHF
j_gene: TRBJ1-5
abundance: few
d_gene: -
v_gene: TRBV28

CDR3nt: TGTGCCAGCAGTTATGACAGGATCAATTCACCCCTCCACTTT
CDR3aa: CASSYDRINSPLHF
j_gene: TRBJ1-6
abundance: once
d_gene: -
v_gene: TRBV6-6

CDR3nt: TGTGCCAGCAGTTACTCGGGACAGTCCAATGAGCAGTTCTTC
CDR3aa: CASSYSGQSNEQFF
j_gene: TRBJ2-1
abundance: once
d_gene: TRBD1
v_gene: TRBV6-6

CDR3nt: TGTGCCAGCAGCCAAGACAGTTACAATGAGCAGTTCTTC
CDR3aa: CASSQDSYNEQFF
j_gene: TRBJ2-1
abundance: -
d_gene: -
v_gene: TRBV14

CDR3nt: TGCGCCAGCAGCCCATTAGGGACTAGCGGGGGGTATGAGCAGTTCTTC
CDR3aa: CASSPLGTSGGYEQFF
j_gene: TRBJ2-1
abundance: once
d_gene: TRBD2
v_gene: TRBV5-1

CDR3nt: TGTGCCAGCATGTCCGGTCTGGATAATTCACCCCTCCACTTT
CDR3aa: CASMSGLDNSPLHF
j_gene: TRBJ1-6
abundance: -
d_gene: -
v_gene: TRBV6-5

CDR3nt: TGTGCCAGCAGCTTAAGGCAGGGTAGTACCGGGGAGCTGTTTTTT
CDR3aa: CASSLRQGSTGELFF
j_gene: TRBJ2-2
abundance: -
d_gene: -
v_gene: TRBV13

CDR3nt: TGTGCCTCGAGACAGCTCAGCCTCGGCAATCAGCCCCAGCATTTT
CDR3aa: CASRQLSLGNQPQHF
j_gene: TRBJ1-5
abundance: -
d_gene: -
v_gene: TRBV19

CDR3nt: TGCGCCAGCAGCTTGGGGACAGGGGTGTACGAGCAGTACTTC
CDR3aa: CASSLGTGVYEQYF
j_gene: TRBJ2-7
abundance: -
d_gene: TRBD1
v_gene: TRBV5-1

CDR3nt: TGTGCCAGCAGCCGAATCGAACAGGGGAGCACTGAAGCTTTCTTT
CDR3aa: CASSRIEQGSTEAFF
j_gene: TRBJ1-1
abundance: -
d_gene: TRBD1
v_gene: TRBV6-5

CDR3nt: TGTGCCAGCAGCGTAGATGCCGGGTCCCACGAGCAGTACTTC
CDR3aa: CASSVDAGSHEQYF
j_gene: TRBJ2-7
abundance: many
d_gene: -
v_gene: TRBV2

CDR3nt: TGTGCCAGCAGCCCGAACTCTAACTATGGCTACACCTTC
CDR3aa: CASSPNSNYGYTF
j_gene: TRBJ1-2
abundance: -
d_gene: -
v_gene: TRBV6-1

CDR3nt: TGTGCCAGCAGTTTCTCAGAAACAGGGCTTTATGGAGAGACCCAGTACTTC
CDR3aa: CASSFSETGLYGETQYF
j_gene: TRBJ2-5
abundance: -
d_gene: -
v_gene: TRBV28

CDR3nt: TGTGCCAGCCTAAGACCTAAGGTAGGTTCCGGGACATCCGACTACAATGAGCAGTTCTTC
CDR3aa: CASLRPKVGSGTSDYNEQFF
j_gene: TRBJ2-1
abundance: -
d_gene: -
v_gene: TRBV19

CDR3nt: TGTGCCAGCAGCTTGGGACAGGCAACCTTAGAGACCCAGTACTTC
CDR3aa: CASSLGQATLETQYF
j_gene: TRBJ2-5
abundance: -
d_gene: TRBD1
v_gene: TRBV7-6

CDR3nt: TGCGCCAGCAGCCCGGAGACTAGCGGGAGGAATGAGCAGTTCTTC
CDR3aa: CASSPETSGRNEQFF
j_gene: TRBJ2-1
abundance: -
d_gene: TRBD2
v_gene: TRBV5-1

CDR3nt: TGTGCCAGCAGTCCTAACGTGGGGCCGAACACTGAAGCTTTCTTT
CDR3aa: CASSPNVGPNTEAFF
j_gene: TRBJ1-1
abundance: few
d_gene: -
v_gene: TRBV2

CDR3nt: TGTGCCAGCTCTTACAGGGGTTTCACAGATACGCAGTATTTT
CDR3aa: CASSYRGFTDTQYF
j_gene: TRBJ2-3
abundance: -
d_gene: TRBD1
v_gene: TRBV27

CDR3nt: TGCAGCGTCTTGGGCCGAAAAGATCGGTATGGCTACACCTTC
CDR3aa: CSVLGRKDRYGYTF
j_gene: TRBJ1-2
abundance: -
d_gene: -
v_gene: TRBV29-1

CDR3nt: TGTGCCAGCAGCTTAGGGACAGGAATAGAGACCCAGTACTTC
CDR3aa: CASSLGTGIETQYF
j_gene: TRBJ2-5
abundance: -
d_gene: TRBD1
v_gene: TRBV7-9

CDR3nt: TGTGCCAGCAGTTACAGCAGGGGCCCCTACGAGCAGTACTTC
CDR3aa: CASSYSRGPYEQYF
j_gene: TRBJ2-7
abundance: -
d_gene: -
v_gene: TRBV6-5

CDR3nt: TGTGCCAGCACCGGGACACTACTAGGCGAGCAGTACTTC
CDR3aa: CASTGTLLGEQYF
j_gene: TRBJ2-7
abundance: -
d_gene: -
v_gene: TRBV2

CDR3nt: TGTGCCAGCAGCTTAGCTGGCCTAGTTGACAATGAGCAGTTCTTC
CDR3aa: CASSLAGLVDNEQFF
j_gene: TRBJ2-1
abundance: -
d_gene: -
v_gene: TRBV7-8

CDR3nt: TGTGCCAGTAGACCTAGGGGGACGGAGTATAGCAATCAGCCCCAGCATTTT
CDR3aa: CASRPRGTEYSNQPQHF
j_gene: TRBJ1-5
abundance: -
d_gene: -
v_gene: TRBV19

CDR3nt: TGTGCCAGCAGTTACTCGACTAGCGGGTCAAATTACGAGCAGTACTTC
CDR3aa: CASSYSTSGSNYEQYF
j_gene: TRBJ2-7
abundance: -
d_gene: TRBD2
v_gene: TRBV6-5

CDR3nt: TGCGCCAGCAGCTACACAGGGGATTGGAACTATGGCTACACCTTC
CDR3aa: CASSYTGDWNYGYTF
j_gene: TRBJ1-2
abundance: once
d_gene: TRBD1
v_gene: TRBV5-1

CDR3nt: TGCAGCGTTGAGGGACAGTTGAACACCGGGGAGCTGTTTTTT
CDR3aa: CSVEGQLNTGELFF
j_gene: TRBJ2-2
abundance: -
d_gene: TRBD1
v_gene: TRBV29-1

CDR3nt: TGCGCCAGCAGCGCAGGGAGGGAGGGGAATCAAGAGACCCAGTACTTC
CDR3aa: CASSAGREGNQETQYF
j_gene: TRBJ2-5
abundance: -
d_gene: TRBD2
v_gene: TRBV5-1

CDR3nt: TGCGCCAGCAGCCCTCTAAACGTTAGCGGGGGGGCCGAGTACAATGAGCAGTTCTTC
CDR3aa: CASSPLNVSGGAEYNEQFF
j_gene: TRBJ2-1
abundance: once
d_gene: TRBD2
v_gene: TRBV4-1

CDR3nt: TGCAGCGTTGACGGACAGATACAAGAGACCCAGTACTTC
CDR3aa: CSVDGQIQETQYF
j_gene: TRBJ2-5
abundance: -
d_gene: -
v_gene: TRBV29-1

CDR3nt: TGCGCCAGCAGCCCCCGGGTCGGGGATGGCTACACCTTC
CDR3aa: CASSPRVGDGYTF
j_gene: TRBJ1-2
abundance: -
d_gene: -
v_gene: TRBV5-1

CDR3nt: TGTGCCAGCAGCCGTCGGGAGTGGGGTTACAATGAGCAGTTCTTC
CDR3aa: CASSRREWGYNEQFF
j_gene: TRBJ2-1
abundance: few
d_gene: -
v_gene: TRBV11-2

CDR3nt: TGTGCCAGCAGCCGACAGAATCAGCCCCAGCATTTT
CDR3aa: CASSRQNQPQHF
j_gene: TRBJ1-5
abundance: -
d_gene: -
v_gene: TRBV7-9

CDR3nt: TGCGCCAGCAGTTTGGCGGGGAACTACAATGAGCAGTTCTTC
CDR3aa: CASSLAGNYNEQFF
j_gene: TRBJ2-1
abundance: -
d_gene: -
v_gene: TRBV5-1

CDR3nt: TGCGCCAGCAGCACGACAGCTAAAGCCTACGAGCAGTACTTC
CDR3aa: CASSTTAKAYEQYF
j_gene: TRBJ2-7
abundance: -
d_gene: -
v_gene: TRBV5-1